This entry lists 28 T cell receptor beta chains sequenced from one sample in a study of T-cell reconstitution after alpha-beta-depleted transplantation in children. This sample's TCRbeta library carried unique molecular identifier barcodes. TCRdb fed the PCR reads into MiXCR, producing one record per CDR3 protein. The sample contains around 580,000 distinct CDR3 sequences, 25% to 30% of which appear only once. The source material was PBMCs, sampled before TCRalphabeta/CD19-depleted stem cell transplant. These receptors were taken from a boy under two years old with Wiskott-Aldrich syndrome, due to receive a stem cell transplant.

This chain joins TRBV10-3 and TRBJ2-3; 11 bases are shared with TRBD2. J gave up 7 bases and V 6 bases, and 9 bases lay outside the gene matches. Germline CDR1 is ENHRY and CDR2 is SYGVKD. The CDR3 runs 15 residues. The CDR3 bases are TGTGCCATCAGGCAAGCCGGGACTAGCGGCAATACGCAGTATTTT. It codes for CAIRQAGTSGNTQYF.

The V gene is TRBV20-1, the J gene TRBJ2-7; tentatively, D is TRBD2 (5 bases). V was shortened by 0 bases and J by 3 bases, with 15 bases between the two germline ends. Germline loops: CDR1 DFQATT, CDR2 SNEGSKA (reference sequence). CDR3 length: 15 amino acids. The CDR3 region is CSARDLASDYYEQYF. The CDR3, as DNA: TGCAGTGCTAGAGATCTTGCTTCAGACTACTACGAGCAGTACTTC.

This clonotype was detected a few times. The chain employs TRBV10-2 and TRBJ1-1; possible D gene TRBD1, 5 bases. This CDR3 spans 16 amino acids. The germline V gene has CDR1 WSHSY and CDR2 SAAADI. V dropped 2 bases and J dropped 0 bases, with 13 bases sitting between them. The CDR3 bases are TGCGCCAGCAGTGAGGTGTCAGGACAAATGAACACTGAAGCTTTCTTT. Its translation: CASSEVSGQMNTEAFF.

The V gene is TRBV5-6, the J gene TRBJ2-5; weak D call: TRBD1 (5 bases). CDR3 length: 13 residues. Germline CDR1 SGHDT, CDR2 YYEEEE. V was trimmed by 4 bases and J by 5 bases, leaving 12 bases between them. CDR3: CASSSRDHETQYF. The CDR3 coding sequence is TGTGCCAGCAGCAGCAGGGATCACGAGACCCAGTACTTC. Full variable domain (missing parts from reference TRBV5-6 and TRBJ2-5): DAGVTQSPTHLIKTRGQQVTLRCSPKSGHDTVSWYQQALGQGPQFIFQYYEEEERQRGNFPDRFSGHQFPNYSSELNVNALLLGDSALYLCASSSRDHETQYFGPGTRLLVL.

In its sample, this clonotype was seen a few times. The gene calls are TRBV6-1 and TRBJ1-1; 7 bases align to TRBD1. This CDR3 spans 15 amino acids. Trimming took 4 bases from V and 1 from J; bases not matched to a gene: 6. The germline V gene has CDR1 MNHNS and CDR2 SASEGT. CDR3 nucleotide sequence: TGTGCCAGCAGTGGGCCGGGACAGAGGAACACTGAAGCTTTCTTT. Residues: CASSGPGQRNTEAFF.

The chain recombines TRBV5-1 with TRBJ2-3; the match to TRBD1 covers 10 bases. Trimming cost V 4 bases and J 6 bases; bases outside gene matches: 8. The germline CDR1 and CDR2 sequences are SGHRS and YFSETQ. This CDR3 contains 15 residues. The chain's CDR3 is CASSKEDRGADTQYF. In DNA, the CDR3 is TGCGCCAGCAGCAAGGAGGACAGGGGGGCCGATACGCAGTATTTT. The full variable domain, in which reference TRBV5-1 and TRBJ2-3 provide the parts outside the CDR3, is KAGVTQTPRYLIKTRGQQVTLSCSPISGHRSVSWYQQTPGQGLQFLFEYFSETQRNKGNFPGRFSGRQFSNSRSEMNVSTLELGDSALYLCASSKEDRGADTQYFGPGTRLTVL.

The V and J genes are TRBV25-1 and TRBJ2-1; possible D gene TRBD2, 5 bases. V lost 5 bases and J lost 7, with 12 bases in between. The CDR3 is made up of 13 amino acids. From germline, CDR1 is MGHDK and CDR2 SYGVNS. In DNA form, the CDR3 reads TGTGCCAGCAGTACCCGGACTGGGAATGAGCAGTTCTTC. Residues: CASSTRTGNEQFF.

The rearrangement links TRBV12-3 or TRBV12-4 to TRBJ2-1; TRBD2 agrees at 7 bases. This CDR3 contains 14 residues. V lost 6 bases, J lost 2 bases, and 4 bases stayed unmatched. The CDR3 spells CASRRGTTYNEQFF. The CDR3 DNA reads TGTGCCAGCAGGAGAGGGACTACCTACAATGAGCAGTTCTTC.

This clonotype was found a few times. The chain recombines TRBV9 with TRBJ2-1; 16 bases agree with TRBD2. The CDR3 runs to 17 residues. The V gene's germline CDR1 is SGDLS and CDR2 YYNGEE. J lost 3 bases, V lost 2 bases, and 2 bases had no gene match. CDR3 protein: CASSVGTSGRDYNEQFF. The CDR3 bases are TGTGCCAGCAGCGTGGGGACTAGCGGGAGGGACTACAATGAGCAGTTCTTC.

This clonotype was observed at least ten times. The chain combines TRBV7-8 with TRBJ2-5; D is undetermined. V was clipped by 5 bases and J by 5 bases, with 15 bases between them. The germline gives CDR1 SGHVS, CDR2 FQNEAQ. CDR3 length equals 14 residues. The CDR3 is CASSPDLNGETQYF. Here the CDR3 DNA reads TGTGCCAGCAGCCCGGACCTTAACGGGGAGACCCAGTACTTC.

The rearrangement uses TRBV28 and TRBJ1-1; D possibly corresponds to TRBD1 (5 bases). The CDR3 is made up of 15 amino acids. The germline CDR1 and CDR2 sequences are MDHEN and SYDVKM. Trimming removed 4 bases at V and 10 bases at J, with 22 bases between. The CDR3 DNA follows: TGTGCCAGCAGTTCGAACAGGCGTTTTGGTTCAGGAGCTTTCTTT. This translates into CASSSNRRFGSGAFF.

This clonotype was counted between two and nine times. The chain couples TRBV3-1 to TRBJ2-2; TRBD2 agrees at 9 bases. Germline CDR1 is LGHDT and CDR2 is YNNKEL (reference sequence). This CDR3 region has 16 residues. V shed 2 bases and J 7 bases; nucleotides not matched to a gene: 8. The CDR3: CASSQRLAGVFGELFF. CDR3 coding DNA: TGTGCCAGCAGCCAAAGATTAGCGGGAGTTTTCGGGGAGCTGTTTTTT.

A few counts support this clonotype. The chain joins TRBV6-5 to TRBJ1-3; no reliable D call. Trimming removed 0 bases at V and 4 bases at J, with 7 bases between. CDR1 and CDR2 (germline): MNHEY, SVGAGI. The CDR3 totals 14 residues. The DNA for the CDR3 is TGTGCCAGCAGTTACTCCTTGGTGGGAAACACCATATATTTT. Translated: CASSYSLVGNTIYF.

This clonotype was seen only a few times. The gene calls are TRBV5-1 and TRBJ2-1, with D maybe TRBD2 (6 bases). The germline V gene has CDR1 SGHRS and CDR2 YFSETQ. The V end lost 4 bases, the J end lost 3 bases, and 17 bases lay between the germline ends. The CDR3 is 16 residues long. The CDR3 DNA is TGCGCCAGCAGCCCTCTGGAGGGAGCGTACTACAATGAGCAGTTCTTC. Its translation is CASSPLEGAYYNEQFF.

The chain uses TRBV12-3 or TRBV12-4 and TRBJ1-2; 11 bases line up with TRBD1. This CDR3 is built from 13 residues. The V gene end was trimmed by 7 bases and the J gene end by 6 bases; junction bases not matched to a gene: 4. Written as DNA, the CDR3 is TGTGCCAGCACCCTGGGACAGGGGGATGGCTACACCTTC. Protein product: CASTLGQGDGYTF.

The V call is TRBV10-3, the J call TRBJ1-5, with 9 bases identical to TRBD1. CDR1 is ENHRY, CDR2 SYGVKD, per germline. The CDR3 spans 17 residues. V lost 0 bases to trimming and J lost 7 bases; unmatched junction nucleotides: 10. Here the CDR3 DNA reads TGTGCCATCAGTGAGTCCCGGGGGGGACAGGGTGGACAGCCCCAGCATTTT. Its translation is CAISESRGGQGGQPQHF.

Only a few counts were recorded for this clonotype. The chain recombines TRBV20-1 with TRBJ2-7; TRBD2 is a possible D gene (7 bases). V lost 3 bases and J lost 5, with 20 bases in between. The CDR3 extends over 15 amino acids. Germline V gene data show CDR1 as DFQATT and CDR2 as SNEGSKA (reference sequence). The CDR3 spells CSASRGASGRDEQYF. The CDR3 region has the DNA TGCAGTGCTAGTCGGGGGGCTAGCGGACGGGACGAGCAGTACTTC.

For the CDR3, the DNA is TGTGCCAGCAGCCAAGTCACATGGGAGGGCCGGGACAATGAGCAGTTCTTC. Translation gives CASSQVTWEGRDNEQFF. V and J are TRBV3-1 and TRBJ2-1, with 7 bases fitting TRBD2. The CDR3 has 17 amino acids. Unmatched junction bases numbered 11, after V lost 1 base and J lost 5 bases. Germline V gives CDR1 LGHDT, CDR2 YNNKEL (reference sequence).

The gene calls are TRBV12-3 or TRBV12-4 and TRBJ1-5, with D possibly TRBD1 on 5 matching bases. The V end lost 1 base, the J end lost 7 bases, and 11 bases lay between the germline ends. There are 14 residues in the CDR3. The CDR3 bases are TGTGCCAGCAGTTTAGGGTTCGGGGGGCAGCCCCAGCATTTT. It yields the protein CASSLGFGGQPQHF.

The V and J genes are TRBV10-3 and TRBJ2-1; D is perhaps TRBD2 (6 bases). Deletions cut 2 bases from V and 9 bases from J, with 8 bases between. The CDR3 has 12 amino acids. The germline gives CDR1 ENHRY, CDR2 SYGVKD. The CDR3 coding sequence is TGTGCCATCAGTGAGGGAGGGCTTGAGCAGTTCTTC. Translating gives CAISEGGLEQFF.

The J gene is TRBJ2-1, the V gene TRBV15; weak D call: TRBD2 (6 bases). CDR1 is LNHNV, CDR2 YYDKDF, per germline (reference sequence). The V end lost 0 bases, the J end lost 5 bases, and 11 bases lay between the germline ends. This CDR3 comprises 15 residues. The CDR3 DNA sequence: TGTGCCACCAGCAGAGATACGGGAGTAGACAATGAGCAGTTCTTC. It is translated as CATSRDTGVDNEQFF. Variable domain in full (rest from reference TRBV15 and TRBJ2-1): DAMVIQNPRYQVTQFGKPVTLSCSQTLNHNVMYWYQQKSSQAPKLLFHYYDKDFNNEADTPDNFQSRRPNTSFCFLDIRSPGLGDTAMYLCATSRDTGVDNEQFFGPGTRLTVL.

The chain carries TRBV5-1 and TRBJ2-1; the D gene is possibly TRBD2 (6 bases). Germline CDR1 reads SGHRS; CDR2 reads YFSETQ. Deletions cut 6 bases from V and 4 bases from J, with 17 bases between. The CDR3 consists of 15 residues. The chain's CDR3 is CASKGRDKFYNEQFF. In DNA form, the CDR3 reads TGCGCCAGCAAAGGGCGGGATAAGTTTTACAATGAGCAGTTCTTC.

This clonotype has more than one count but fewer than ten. The CDR3 sequence: CSVVGNPYEQYF. The CDR3 nucleotides are TGCAGCGTTGTCGGGAACCCCTACGAGCAGTACTTC. The J gene is TRBJ2-7, the V gene TRBV29-1, with D perhaps TRBD2 (5 bases). Per the germline V gene, CDR1 is SQVTM and CDR2 is ANQGSEA. The CDR3 covers 12 residues. The V end lost 4 bases, the J end lost 2 bases, and 9 bases lay between the germline ends.

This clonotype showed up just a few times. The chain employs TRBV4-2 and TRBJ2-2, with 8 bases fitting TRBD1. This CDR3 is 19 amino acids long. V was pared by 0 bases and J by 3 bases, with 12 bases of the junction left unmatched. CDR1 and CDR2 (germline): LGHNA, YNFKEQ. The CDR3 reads CASSQDNRLQGAYTGELFF. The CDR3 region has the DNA TGTGCCAGCAGCCAAGATAACCGTTTGCAGGGGGCTTACACCGGGGAGCTGTTTTTT.

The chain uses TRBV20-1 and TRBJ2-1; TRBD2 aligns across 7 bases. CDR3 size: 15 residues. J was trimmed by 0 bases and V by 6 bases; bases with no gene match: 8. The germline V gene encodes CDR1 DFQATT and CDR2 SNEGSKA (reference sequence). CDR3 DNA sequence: TGCAGTGCCAAACTAGCGAGGCTCTCCTACAATGAGCAGTTCTTC. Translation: CSAKLARLSYNEQFF.

Here the CDR3 DNA reads TGCAGCGTCTGGGGCGCGACCTACCAAGAGACCCAGTACTTC. Translating it yields CSVWGATYQETQYF. This chain uses TRBV29-1 with TRBJ2-5, with D maybe TRBD1 (5 bases). The germline CDR1 and CDR2 sequences are SQVTM and ANQGSEA. The CDR3 covers 14 residues. The V end was cut by 6 bases, the J end by 0 bases, with 14 bases between.

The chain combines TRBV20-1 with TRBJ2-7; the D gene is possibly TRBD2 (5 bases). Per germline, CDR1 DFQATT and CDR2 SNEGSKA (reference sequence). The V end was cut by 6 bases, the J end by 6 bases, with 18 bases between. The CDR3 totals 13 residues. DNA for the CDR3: TGCAGTGCCCTCGCCCCACTAGTGGGCGAGCAGTACTTC. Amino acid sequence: CSALAPLVGEQYF.

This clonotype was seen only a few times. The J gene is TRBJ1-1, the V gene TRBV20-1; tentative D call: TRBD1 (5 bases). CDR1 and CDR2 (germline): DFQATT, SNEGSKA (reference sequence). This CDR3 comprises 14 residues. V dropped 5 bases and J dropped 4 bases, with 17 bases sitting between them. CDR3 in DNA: TGCAGTGCTCCCTCTGGCGGGGCGGGCACTGAAGCTTTCTTT. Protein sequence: CSAPSGGAGTEAFF.